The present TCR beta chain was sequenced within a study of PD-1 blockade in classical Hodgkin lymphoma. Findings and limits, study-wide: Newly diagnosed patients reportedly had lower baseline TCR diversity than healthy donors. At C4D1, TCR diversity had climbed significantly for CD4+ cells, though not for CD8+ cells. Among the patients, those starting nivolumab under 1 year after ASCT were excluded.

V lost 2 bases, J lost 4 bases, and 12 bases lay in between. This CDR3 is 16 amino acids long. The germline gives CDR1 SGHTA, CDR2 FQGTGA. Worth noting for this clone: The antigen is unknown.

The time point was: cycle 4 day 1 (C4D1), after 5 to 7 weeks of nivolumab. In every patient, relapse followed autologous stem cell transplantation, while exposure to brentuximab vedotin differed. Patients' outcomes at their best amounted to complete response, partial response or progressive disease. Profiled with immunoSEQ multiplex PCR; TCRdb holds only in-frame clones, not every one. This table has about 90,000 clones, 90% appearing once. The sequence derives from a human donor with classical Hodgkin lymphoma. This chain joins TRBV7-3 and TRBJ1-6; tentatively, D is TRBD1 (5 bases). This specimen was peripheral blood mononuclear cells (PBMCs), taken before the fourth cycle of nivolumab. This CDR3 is CASSLAGQQYNSPLHF. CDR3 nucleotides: TGTGCCAGCAGCTTAGCGGGGCAACAGTATAATTCACCCCTCCACTTT.